This T cell receptor (beta chain) was sequenced during a study of cytomegalovirus exposure and HLA in healthy donors. Trimming removed 4 bases at V and 0 bases at J, with 10 bases between. The length of the CDR3 is 15 residues. CDR1 is KGHSH, CDR2 LQKENI, per germline. Vbeta (60) and Jbeta (13) primers were used in the PCR. Data came from immunoSEQ multiplex PCR; TCRdb stores just in-frame clones and leaves some out. The sample lists about 160,000 clones, just over 75% occurring once. Points from the study as a whole: The analysis excluded some indistinguishable V segments, including TRBV6-2 and TRBV6-3.

As concerns this clone: What it binds is unknown.

The material sequenced was PBMCs. This receptor was identified in a man aged 35-49 years in good health and CMV-seronegative. This chain links TRBV18 with TRBJ1-3; the D is unclear. The CDR3 DNA reads TGTGCCAGCTCACTAAGCGGCTACTCTGGAAACACCATATATTTT. This gives the protein CASSLSGYSGNTIYF.